The clone carrying this TCR beta chain was recorded at least ten times. Its antigen is still unknown. As TCR cDNA was made by 5'RACE template switching, a universal primer site and UMIs were added. In TCRdb, the 5' RACE reads were re-called with MiXCR into one record per CDR3 protein. This sample has 350,000 to 450,000 distinct CDR3 sequences, with roughly 6.2% found just once. The record originates from a study of T cells after yellow fever vaccination. Study background: Fractions low in cell number were prepared with SMART-Seq v4 Ultra Low Input. Notes on the study in general: Post-booster repertoires again held most primary-vaccination clones (about 95% CD4, 88% CD8).

The CDR3 is 12 amino acids. V lost 6 bases, J lost 0 bases, and 6 bases lay in between. Germline-derived CDR1 and CDR2 are DFQATT and SNEGSKA (reference sequence). The TCR originated in a man aged 25-45 years who received the YFV17D yellow fever vaccine. The V and J genes are TRBV20-1 and TRBJ2-1; D remains ambiguous. The sequenced sample was PBMCs, obtained 5 days after the yellow fever booster vaccination. The CDR3 sequence is CSASSSYNEQFF. Written as DNA, the CDR3 is TGCAGTGCATCGAGCTCCTACAATGAGCAGTTCTTC.